Presented here are 19 T cell receptor beta chains from one specimen sequenced in a study of spatial heterogeneity in lung cancer. Time point noted: sample taken at primary tumor resection. TCRdb used MiXCR to reprocess the 5' RACE reads, holding one entry per CDR3 protein. In the table there are about 36,000 distinct CDR3 sequences, about 7.7% of which are singletons. The sequencing here drew on PBMCs, taken at surgery. The receptors stem from a female donor with early-stage non-small cell lung cancer.

This clonotype was counted between two and nine times. CDR3 protein: CSASGGLSSYNEQFF. In DNA form, the CDR3 reads TGCAGTGCTAGCGGCGGGTTAAGCTCCTACAATGAGCAGTTCTTC. The chain recombines TRBV20-1 with TRBJ2-1, with D possibly TRBD2 on 5 matching bases. V was pared by 3 bases and J by 0 bases, with 12 bases between. The CDR3 has 15 amino acids. The V gene's germline CDR1 is DFQATT and CDR2 SNEGSKA (reference sequence).

The sample holds many counts of this clonotype. The chain links TRBV7-9 to TRBJ2-5; D is unclear. Trimming took 3 bases from V and 2 from J, leaving 19 bases between them. Germline CDR1 reads SEHNR; CDR2 reads FQNEAQ (reference sequence). The CDR3 has 17 residues. In DNA, the CDR3 is TGTGCCAGCAGCTTGTTTTCGGATATCCTCGGACAAGAGACCCAGTACTTC. Translation: CASSLFSDILGQETQYF.

The table lists this clonotype with a few counts. The chain employs TRBV25-1 and TRBJ2-3, with D perhaps matching TRBD2 (6 bases). V was clipped by 7 bases and J by 1 base, with 18 bases between them. The CDR3 runs to 16 residues. The germline V gene encodes CDR1 MGHDK and CDR2 SYGVNS. For the CDR3, the DNA is TGTGCCAGCATTTTCGGAATGGGCGGGGGCACAGATACGCAGTATTTT. Translation gives CASIFGMGGGTDTQYF.

This clonotype was seen only a few times. The V and J genes are TRBV7-9 and TRBJ2-7; a weak D match, TRBD1 (7 bases). The CDR3 sequence is 16 residues long. V was pared by 3 bases and J by 5 bases, with 20 bases between. Germline assignment: CDR1 SEHNR and CDR2 FQNEAQ (reference sequence). The CDR3 loop reads CASSLLTGNGGNEQYF. The CDR3, as DNA: TGTGCCAGCAGCTTGTTGACAGGGAACGGGGGAAACGAGCAGTACTTC.

Ten or more counts support this clonotype. The rearrangement uses TRBV28 and TRBJ2-3; TRBD2 is a possible D gene (5 bases). Germline V gene sequence: CDR1 MDHEN, CDR2 SYDVKM. CDR3 length equals 15 residues. Trimming stripped 3 bases from V and 0 bases from J, with 10 bases between. The CDR3 DNA follows: TGTGCCAGCAGTTTCGCTAGCCCCAGCACAGATACGCAGTATTTT. Its protein is CASSFASPSTDTQYF.

At least ten counts were recorded for this clonotype. The chain is built from TRBV7-8 and TRBJ2-4, with TRBD2 matching over 10 bases. CDR3 length: 13 residues. V dropped 1 base and J dropped 11; count of bases not matched to a gene: 2. Germline V gene sequence: CDR1 SGHVS, CDR2 FQNEAQ. The CDR3, as DNA: TGTGCCAGCAGCTTAGAAGCGGGGGGGCTTCAGTACTTC. Amino acids: CASSLEAGGLQYF.

The chain is built from TRBV11-2 and TRBJ1-2; TRBD1 is a possible D gene (6 bases). V lost 5 bases to trimming and J lost 1 base, with 17 bases between them. This CDR3 has 16 amino acids. The germline CDR1 and CDR2 sequences are SGHAT and FQNNGV. In nucleotides, the CDR3 is TGTGCCAGCAGCCTCGTCAGGGGAGAGGGTAACTATGGCTACACCTTC. Translated, it gives CASSLVRGEGNYGYTF.

The chain recombines TRBV9 with TRBJ2-7, with TRBD1 matching 7 bases. Trimming removed 3 bases from V and 5 bases from J; junction bases left unmatched: 8. Germline CDR1 and CDR2: SGDLS and YYNGEE. This CDR3 is 14 amino acids long. The CDR3 coding sequence is TGTGCCAGCAGCGCTGCACCGGGACAGCACGAGCAGTACTTC. Protein sequence: CASSAAPGQHEQYF.

This clonotype was counted only a few times. This sequence joins TRBV20-1 and TRBJ1-6; no clear D. CDR3 size: 12 residues. The germline CDR1 and CDR2 sequences are DFQATT and SNEGSKA (reference sequence). The V end lost 5 bases, the J end lost 7 bases, and 9 bases lay between the germline ends. The DNA of the CDR3 is TGCAGTGCTCGTTCAGTAAATTCACCCCTCCACTTT. Encoded protein: CSARSVNSPLHF.

The chain combines TRBV28 with TRBJ2-1; D is perhaps TRBD1 or TRBD2 (6 bases each). CDR1 and CDR2 (germline): MDHEN, SYDVKM. This CDR3 is built from 15 residues. V was shortened by 5 bases and J by 7 bases, with 18 bases between the two germline ends. Written as DNA, the CDR3 is TGTGCCAGCAGTCCTTTTCTGCGGGACATAAATGAGCAGTTCTTC. This encodes CASSPFLRDINEQFF.

This clonotype occurred many times. The V gene is TRBV4-1, the J gene TRBJ2-4; D is uncertain. This CDR3 spans 16 amino acids. In germline, CDR1 is MGHRA, CDR2 YSYEKL. V lost 1 base and J 0 bases, leaving 10 bases between the germline ends. The CDR3, as DNA: TGCGCCAGCAGCCAAGCCACTACTCAAGCCAAAAACATTCAGTACTTC. It specifies CASSQATTQAKNIQYF.

This clonotype has only a few counts. V usage is TRBV9 and J usage is TRBJ2-3, with 8 bases lining up with TRBD2. V dropped 3 bases and J dropped 6; count of bases not matched to a gene: 12. This CDR3 is 16 amino acids long. Germline-derived CDR1 and CDR2 are SGDLS and YYNGEE. Here the CDR3 DNA reads TGTGCCAGCAGCGCCTTAATCGGGGGGGGCCTGGATACGCAGTATTTT. Amino acids: CASSALIGGGLDTQYF.

There are many counts of this clonotype. The V gene is TRBV29-1, the J gene TRBJ2-3, with TRBD2 identical over 8 bases. Germline CDR1 reads SQVTM; CDR2 reads ANQGSEA. V was pared by 0 bases and J by 6 bases, with 17 bases of the junction left unmatched. The CDR3 is 18 residues long. The CDR3 DNA follows: TGCAGCGTTGAAGATAGTATGAGCGGGGGACGCCAAGCGGATACGCAGTATTTT. Translation: CSVEDSMSGGRQADTQYF.

There are many counts of this clonotype. The genes are TRBV4-1 and TRBJ2-5, with 8 bases fitting TRBD2. Germline V gene sequence: CDR1 MGHRA, CDR2 YSYEKL. V trimming: 0 bases; J trimming: 5 bases; junction bases outside the gene matches: 17. This CDR3 has 19 amino acids. This CDR3 reads CASSQEAPPRISGDETQYF. CDR3 sequence (DNA): TGCGCCAGCAGCCAAGAAGCCCCCCCACGGATTAGCGGGGACGAGACCCAGTACTTC.

This clonotype showed up just a few times. The chain couples TRBV5-4 to TRBJ1-2; 8 bases are a match to TRBD1. The germline V gene encodes CDR1 SGHNT and CDR2 YYREEE (reference sequence). CDR3 size: 15 residues. The V segment lost 4 bases and the J segment 2 bases; nucleotides outside the gene matches: 7. The CDR3 bases are TGTGCCAGCAGCCCAACGACAGGGGCAAACTATGGCTACACCTTC. Encoded protein: CASSPTTGANYGYTF.

This clonotype has just a few counts. The rearrangement uses TRBV13 and TRBJ1-1, with 8 bases that match TRBD1. The germline CDR1 and CDR2 sequences are PRHDT and FYEKMQ (reference sequence). V lost 1 base, J lost 11 bases, and 9 bases stayed unmatched. The CDR3 runs to 14 residues. CDR3 sequence (DNA): TGTGCCAGCAGCTTAGACAGGGGGATCGTCGGGGCTTTCTTT. This codes for CASSLDRGIVGAFF.

The sample holds many counts of this clonotype. V is TRBV3-1 and J is TRBJ1-1, with a weak D call TRBD1 (6 bases). The germline V gene has CDR1 LGHDT and CDR2 YNNKEL (reference sequence). Deletions cut 2 bases from V and 2 bases from J, with 9 bases between. This CDR3 has 14 residues. In DNA, the CDR3 is TGTGCCAGCAGCCAAAGGGGGGTTAACACTGAAGCTTTCTTT. Translating gives CASSQRGVNTEAFF.

Many counts were recorded for this clonotype. The V gene is TRBV2, the J gene TRBJ2-7; a weak D match, TRBD2 (7 bases). The V and J ends lost 8 bases and 2 bases respectively, with 19 bases between them. Germline values: CDR1 SNHLY, CDR2 FYNNEI. The CDR3 is 15 residues long. The CDR3 protein is CASFGGRETPYEQYF. In DNA, the CDR3 is TGTGCCAGCTTCGGGGGGCGGGAGACCCCCTACGAGCAGTACTTC.

V is TRBV9 and J is TRBJ2-7, with 8 bases that match TRBD2. This CDR3 has 13 residues. The junction had 1 base not matched to a gene; V was cut back by 3 bases and J by 2 bases. CDR1 is SGDLS and CDR2 is YYNGEE in the germline V gene. CDR3 region: CASSGGLAYEQYF. CDR3 bases: TGTGCCAGCAGCGGGGGACTAGCCTACGAGCAGTACTTC. The full variable domain, completed using reference TRBV9 and TRBJ2-7, is DSGVTQTPKHLITATGQRVTLRCSPRSGDLSVYWYQQSLDQGLQFLIQYYNGEERAKGNILERFSAQQFPDLHSELNLSSLELGDSALYFCASSGGLAYEQYFGPGTRLTVT.